The present entry profiles one TCR beta chain with its context. This receptor's antigen is unknown. Base qualities are not provided; no much larger clone lies one nucleotide away. The listed sequencing device is Illumina NovaSeq 6000. cDNA libraries for TCRalpha and TCRbeta were prepared by 5'RACE using constant-segment primers, with sample barcodes and unique molecular identifiers added. RNA was extracted from every sample with Trizol reagent. Libraries were amplified in two PCR steps, with a second sample barcode and Illumina TruSeq adapters added in the second step. Libraries were sequenced on an Illumina NovaSeq with 2 x 150 bp paired-end reads. The paper's data handling went like this. With migec v1.2.7, reads were demultiplexed and then collapsed into UMI-guided consensus sequences. Using mixcr v2.1.11, UMI consensuses were aligned to TRA and TRB V and J templates and then assembled into clonotypes. A clonotype was counted as expanded or contracted only when both edgeR and NoisET called the clonotype significant, with the noise models trained on biological replicates. For edgeR calls, the cutoffs were a false discovery rate-adjusted p below 0.01 and a log2 fold-change threshold of 1. As an exploratory analysis of dynamics, PCA with hierarchical clustering was applied to max-normalized trajectories of the 1000 most abundant clonotypes. Separately sequenced CD4+ and CD8+ repertoires were used to assign a CD4 or CD8 phenotype to each responding clone. The public reads were reanalyzed by TCRdb: fastp trimming at Q25, MiXCR alignment, in-frame beta chains only. When rows share a CDR3 protein, they turn into one entry using the most common DNA and genes. The V and J calls here are based on TCRdb, not the publication. A total of roughly 340,000 distinct CDR3 sequences appear in this sample, 20% to 25% of them only once. Around 20% of the sample is held by the ten biggest clonotypes.

Taken from the germline V gene, the CDR1 and CDR2 loops are SGHTA and FQGTGA. Trimming removed 5 bases from V and 8 bases from J; the gene matches leave 10 bases unexplained. The CDR3 goes from the cysteine to the phenylalanine over 15 residues. CDR3 DNA is the only sequence kept; it has 45 bases, read in frame from the first base. These data come from a study of T-cell memory formation after mild COVID-19 listed by TCRdb under 2021. For the wider study: Most TCR sequence clusters were specific to one of the two donors. Longitudinal TCRalpha and TCRbeta repertoire sequencing tracked T-cell clones expanding and contracting after mild COVID-19 in two donors. Two young, previously healthy adult volunteers, one female and one male, were included in the cohort.

Overall study outcomes, separate from this receptor: The second-wave clones that peaked on day 37 were not confirmed to be SARS-CoV-2 specific. Some responding clones were detected in pre-infection memory, which suggested that pre-existing cross-reactive memory T cells had joined the SARS-CoV-2 response. Balanced CD4/CD8 phenotypes were observed for clones contracting from day 15 to 85, whereas a bias towards CD4+ was observed for a second wave of clones expanding from day 15 to 37. Contracting CD4+ clones turned up mainly in the CM and EM memory subsets, whereas EMRA was where CD8+ clones were enriched. Only a couple of mild cases were covered in the study, and larger cohorts including severe cases with pre-infection samples were considered necessary.

PBMCs were isolated by Ficoll-Paque density gradient centrifugation. The TCR sequence derives from a man between 18 and 35 years old who had mild COVID-19 (a few samples of this study predate the infection). The sample titles of this study are shuffled in the database, so cell type and time point are left out; the donor was told from shared clones. The specimen sequenced was PBMCs or a T cell subset sorted from them (not recorded which). The sequence is built from TRBV7-3 and TRBJ2-1, with TRBD1 matching 9 junction bases. DNA sequence: TGTGCCAGCAGCGTAAGCCGGGACAGGGTGTATGAGCAGTTCTTC. This encodes CASSVSRDRVYEQFF.